This T cell receptor beta chain was sequenced during a study of early T cells in non-severe SARS-CoV-2 infection. TCRdb reprocessed the 5' RACE reads with MiXCR, giving one entry per CDR3 protein. The sample lists roughly 50,000 distinct CDR3 sequences; 7% to 9% were seen once. A few counts support this clonotype. The source is an adult who was a healthcare worker with PCR-confirmed SARS-CoV-2 infection or an uninfected control (not recorded which). Sample: whole blood.

As DNA, the CDR3 is TGTGCCACTCGAAAATCGCGGGGGAGTTCCTACGAGCAGTACTTC. This sequence encodes CATRKSRGSSYEQYF. The gene calls are TRBV15 and TRBJ2-7, with TRBD2 matching 7 bases. Per germline, CDR1 LNHNV and CDR2 YYDKDF (reference sequence). With V trimmed by 9 bases and J by 1 base, 12 bases remained unmatched. The CDR3 length is 15 residues.